Listed below are T cell receptor beta chains from one sample, sequenced in a study of control samples from healthy donors and cancer patients. Libraries were prepared by immunoSEQ multiplex PCR; TCRdb keeps only in-frame clonotypes and omits some of them. The sample carries around 140,000 clones, more than 90% recorded once. The sequencing sample was made of blood. Receptor source: a man aged 25 to 45 in good health. Both conserved end residues are trimmed from each CDR3. The order of the fields is V gene, J gene, CDR3 protein.

TRBV6-6	TRBJ1-5	ASTPGGNQPQH
TRBV11-2	TRBJ2-1	ASRPGTSFLDEQF
TRBV6-1	TRBJ2-1	ASSEGSWGLENEQF
TRBV7-9	TRBJ2-7	ASSLVSYEQY
TRBV12-2	TRBJ2-2	ASRFIVDRETGELF
TRBV7-8	TRBJ1-6	ASSLLDRAVPPLH
TRBV19	TRBJ2-1	ASSRGTSKVDEQF
TRBV6-5	TRBJ1-4	ASSYLGDRGKLF
TRBV11-3	TRBJ1-6	ASSETGTGIPIKPNSPLH
TRBV24-1	TRBJ2-5	ATSDAGTVKETQY
TRBV3-1/TRBV3-2	TRBJ2-3	ASWSGGDTQY
TRBV11-3	TRBJ2-7	ASSLQGQAYEQY
TRBV7-6	TRBJ2-3	ASSLSPASGSTDTQY
TRBV19	TRBJ1-5	ASSMAGHSNQPQH
TRBV6-6	TRBJ1-4	ASHLGANEKLF
TRBV6-5	TRBJ2-7	AGSFMVDRVYEQY
TRBV6-4	TRBJ1-5	ASSDNTQGKYSNQPQH
TRBV6-5	TRBJ1-3	ASSSPVDSGNTIY
TRBV4-2	TRBJ1-3	ASSQEGGENTIY
TRBV5-6	TRBJ2-7	ASSLAGTGDHEQY
TRBV7-2	TRBJ1-5	ASSLSGPTHQPQH
TRBV5-4	TRBJ1-1	ASSSAVVRGNTEAF
TRBV21-1	TRBJ2-7	ASSKGGDWTGSYEQY
TRBV9	TRBJ1-4	ASSVASRGPNEKLF
TRBV9	TRBJ1-2	ASSVTEGQNYGYT
TRBV15	TRBJ1-2	ATSRVGYGYT
TRBV7-8	TRBJ2-1	ASSLFGAGNEQF
TRBV11-3	TRBJ2-3	ASSFRPPSSTDTQY
TRBV27	TRBJ2-7	ASSLWTGSSYEQY
TRBV6-1	TRBJ1-2	ASSDRWAGLDYGYT
TRBV7-8	TRBJ2-7	ASSPKGTRVPYEQY
TRBV15	TRBJ1-5	ATSPPGTGHQPQH
TRBV6-1	TRBJ2-1	ASSEGRLLHNEQF
TRBV19	TRBJ1-5	ASSKGANQPQH
TRBV20-1	TRBJ1-5	SASRRRSNQPQH
TRBV6-7	TRBJ2-3	ASSYSRGGRTDTQY
TRBV2	TRBJ2-3	ASRGVTSVGTDTQY
TRBV5-1	TRBJ2-5	ASSFHREETQY
TRBV10-1	TRBJ1-1	ASRPQGATNTEAF
TRBV5-1	TRBJ2-2	ASSLAAKNTGELF
TRBV5-1	TRBJ1-2	ASSRGQLPAGYT
TRBV7-2	TRBJ2-3	ASSSHPRLAGTDTQY